The subject of this entry is one T cell receptor (beta chain). Its antigen is still unknown. No per-base quality is available; no much larger clone lies one base away. This sample was included in a study of blood T cell repertoires in COVID-19 (TCRdb year 2020). Describing the broader study: The collaborator samples originated in the United States, Italy and Spain and spanned the acute and convalescent phases of COVID-19. The material from the prospective study consisted of cDNA or gDNA derived from T cells, B-cell-depleted T cells, or PBMCs. The dataset comprised deeply sampled blood TCRbeta repertoires from subjects exposed to, actively infected with, or recovered from COVID-19. The repertoires were released in a freely available public database meant as a resource for research on the immune response to SARS-CoV-2. The samples were drawn from two sources: the first 160 participants of the ongoing ImmuneRACE study, and 1,254 subjects contributed by 6 global collaborators. The sample metadata nearly always contained a de-identified subject ID, COVID-19 status, age in years and sex. Where available, HLA class I and class II types were taken from metadata supplied by the sample provider and were not determined by assay-based typing.

What the work shows at the level of the full study, not this receptor alone: Clinical and demographic metadata were provided uncurated, with the amount varying by source and participant.

TCRbeta CDR3 regions were amplified from genomic DNA using the immunoSEQ Assay, a bias-controlled multiplex PCR. In the original analysis: Within the assay, amplification of reference gene primers was used to estimate how many nucleated cells each sample contained. To quantify the absolute abundance of each unique TCRbeta CDR3 rearrangement, sequence reads were collapsed and filtered. For each sample, productive Simpson clonality was calculated by taking the square root of Simpson's diversity index across productive rearrangements. TCRdb retrieved this table from immuneACCESS and kept in-frame rearrangements only. Not all clones are present; in checked studies, unresolved V genes account for under half, and no reason is known for the remainder. That table supplies the V and J calls and clone size; D and trimming were determined from the DNA. Within this sample are approximately 280,000 clones, with about 89% of them counted one time only. About 4.6% of the sample is taken by the ten largest.

Each collaborating institution followed its own protocols to collect whole blood in K2EDTA tubes. For TCRbeta analysis, collaborators shipped samples as frozen whole blood, isolated PBMCs, or DNA extracted from either of those sample types. CDR1 WSHSY and CDR2 SAAADI were looked up in the germline V gene. Trimming takes 4 bases from V and 7 bases from J, and the germline ends sit 20 bases apart. The CDR3 holds 16 amino acids from the cysteine to the phenylalanine. Only the CDR3 DNA is retained, 48 bases long and in frame from the first base. The chain employs TRBV10-2 and TRBJ1-5, with TRBD1 perhaps the D gene, on 5 matching bases. The source is a man in his forties with acute or convalescent COVID-19. The sample was peripheral blood. Here is the DNA: TGCGCCAGCAGTGGGGTTTCGGTAGGGGTGGGGCAGCCCCAGCATTTT. Its coded protein is CASSGVSVGVGQPQHF.